This TCR beta chain was sequenced in a study of cytomegalovirus exposure and HLA in healthy donors. Study-wide background: Prior work identified 120 million or so unique TCR beta sequences in some 180 million T cells.

Broader study findings: As a later analysis showed, several of the most significant clusters appeared to be linked to common viral pathogens.

The PCR employed 60 Vbeta primers together with 13 Jbeta primers. Using immunoSEQ multiplex PCR, the repertoire was profiled, and TCRdb retains in-frame clones only, with some absent. The data show more than 130,000 clones, 77% seen once. The V gene's germline CDR1 is SGHDT and CDR2 YYEEEE. The CDR3 loop spans 14 amino acids. Deletions cut 3 bases from V and 6 bases from J, with 14 bases between. Regarding this clone: Its antigen is currently unknown.

Donors sampled were nominally healthy, though unrecorded immune exposures were likely. The rearrangement joins TRBV5-6 to TRBJ2-3; D unclear. The receptor's source is a woman in her forties or fifties in good health and CMV-seronegative. Material for sequencing was PBMCs. This chain's CDR3 is CASSYSFGYDTQYF. The CDR3 nucleotides read TGTGCCAGCAGCTACTCTTTTGGTTACGATACGCAGTATTTT. Together with reference TRBV5-6 and TRBJ2-3, the CDR3 gives the full variable domain: DAGVTQSPTHLIKTRGQQVTLRCSPKSGHDTVSWYQQALGQGPQFIFQYYEEEERQRGNFPDRFSGHQFPNYSSELNVNALLLGDSALYLCASSYSFGYDTQYFGPGTRLTVL.